This is a list of T cell receptor beta chains from one sample in a study of patients and donors after allogeneic stem cell transplantation. TCRdb re-analysed the RT-PCR reads in MiXCR, keeping a single row per CDR3 protein. The data show more than 150,000 distinct CDR3 sequences, about 24% seen once. What was sequenced was blood, either unsorted or a sorted T cell fraction (not recorded which). All receptors come from a human donor who was either an allogeneic HSCT recipient or a stem cell or donor lymphocyte infusion donor (not recorded which). It is not recorded whose cells these are; they may come from a transplant donor. Both conserved end residues are part of each CDR3. Fields, in order: V gene, clone size, D gene, J gene, CDR3 DNA, CDR3 protein. D genes are given only for firm matches. Rows give clone size only sometimes, using once, few, many, or a class for an expanded clone.

v_call: TRBV5-1; clone_size: many; d_call: NA; j_call: TRBJ1-1; cdr3_nt: TGCGCCAGCAGCTCAACAGGGAAGGTATGGGACACTGAAGCTTTCTTT; cdr3_aa: CASSSTGKVWDTEAFF
v_call: TRBV2; clone_size: NA; d_call: TRBD1; j_call: TRBJ1-1; cdr3_nt: TGTGCCAGCAGTGAAGGCAGGGGGGAGGCCACTGAAGCTTTCTTT; cdr3_aa: CASSEGRGEATEAFF
v_call: TRBV12-3/TRBV12-4; clone_size: NA; d_call: NA; j_call: TRBJ2-5; cdr3_nt: TGTGCCAGCAGTGCAAACCCATCGGTAAAAGAGACCCAGTACTTC; cdr3_aa: CASSANPSVKETQYF
v_call: TRBV12-3/TRBV12-4; clone_size: few; d_call: TRBD2; j_call: TRBJ2-3; cdr3_nt: TGTGCCAGCAGTTTATCTAGCGGGAGCACAGATACGCAGTATTTT; cdr3_aa: CASSLSSGSTDTQYF
v_call: TRBV5-1; clone_size: NA; d_call: NA; j_call: TRBJ2-3; cdr3_nt: TGCGCCAGCAGCTTGGAACTAGATTCAGATACGCAGTATTTT; cdr3_aa: CASSLELDSDTQYF
v_call: TRBV19; clone_size: once; d_call: NA; j_call: TRBJ1-1; cdr3_nt: TGTGCCAGTAGTATAGTCGGGGAGAAGAACACTGAAGCTTTCTTT; cdr3_aa: CASSIVGEKNTEAFF
v_call: TRBV21-1; clone_size: NA; d_call: NA; j_call: TRBJ2-7; cdr3_nt: TGTGCCAGCAGCAAAGTTACTAGCGGGACCTTTTGCGAGCAGTACTTC; cdr3_aa: CASSKVTSGTFCEQYF
v_call: TRBV12-3/TRBV12-4; clone_size: many; d_call: NA; j_call: TRBJ1-6; cdr3_nt: TGTGCCAGCAGTCTCGACATATATTCACCCCTCCACTTT; cdr3_aa: CASSLDIYSPLHF
v_call: TRBV10-3; clone_size: NA; d_call: NA; j_call: TRBJ2-7; cdr3_nt: TGTGCCATCAGCCCTAAGGAGGGGGGTCTCCGGGAGCAGTACTTC; cdr3_aa: CAISPKEGGLREQYF
v_call: TRBV12-3/TRBV12-4; clone_size: NA; d_call: NA; j_call: TRBJ2-4; cdr3_nt: TGTGCCAGCAAACTGACTAGAACCGCCAAAAACATTCAGTACTTC; cdr3_aa: CASKLTRTAKNIQYF
v_call: TRBV5-1; clone_size: NA; d_call: NA; j_call: TRBJ2-5; cdr3_nt: TGCGCCAGCAGCTTGGGACAGATCTCCCGAGAGACCCAGTACTTC; cdr3_aa: CASSLGQISRETQYF
v_call: TRBV12-3/TRBV12-4; clone_size: many; d_call: NA; j_call: TRBJ1-2; cdr3_nt: TGTGCCAGCAGCCCAGGGGCCGGCTACACCTTC; cdr3_aa: CASSPGAGYTF
v_call: TRBV20-1; clone_size: NA; d_call: TRBD2; j_call: TRBJ2-3; cdr3_nt: TGCAGTGCTAGATCCCCTAGCGGATCCACAGATACGCAGTATTTT; cdr3_aa: CSARSPSGSTDTQYF
v_call: TRBV21-1; clone_size: few; d_call: NA; j_call: TRBJ1-5; cdr3_nt: TGTGCCAGCAGCAAAGTGGCGGGGACGAGCAATCAGCCCCAGCATTTT; cdr3_aa: CASSKVAGTSNQPQHF
v_call: TRBV12-3/TRBV12-4; clone_size: few; d_call: NA; j_call: TRBJ1-4; cdr3_nt: TGTGCCAGCAGTTCCATTAGGGGTAATGAAAAACTGTTTTTT; cdr3_aa: CASSSIRGNEKLFF
v_call: TRBV4-1; clone_size: few; d_call: NA; j_call: TRBJ1-1; cdr3_nt: TGCGCCAGCAGCCAAGTGGGGGCGGCTGAAGCTTTCTTT; cdr3_aa: CASSQVGAAEAFF
v_call: TRBV6-5; clone_size: few; d_call: NA; j_call: TRBJ1-4; cdr3_nt: TGTGCCAGCAGTTACTCGAGGACAAGTGGCGAAAAACTGTTTTTT; cdr3_aa: CASSYSRTSGEKLFF
v_call: TRBV7-2; clone_size: NA; d_call: NA; j_call: TRBJ2-7; cdr3_nt: TGTGCCAGCAGCCCACCAAGGGTTAACTACGAGCAGTACTTC; cdr3_aa: CASSPPRVNYEQYF
v_call: TRBV29-1; clone_size: NA; d_call: TRBD2; j_call: TRBJ2-3; cdr3_nt: TGCAGCGTTATATTGCGGGAGGAAAGGGCAGATACGCAGTATTTT; cdr3_aa: CSVILREERADTQYF
v_call: TRBV7-9; clone_size: NA; d_call: NA; j_call: TRBJ1-1; cdr3_nt: TGTGCCAGCAGCTTGGCGGGATCGAACACTGAAGCTTTCTTT; cdr3_aa: CASSLAGSNTEAFF
v_call: TRBV12-3/TRBV12-4; clone_size: few; d_call: TRBD2; j_call: TRBJ2-3; cdr3_nt: TGTGCCAGCAGTTTGGGGACTAGGGGTATAGGTACGCAGTATTTT; cdr3_aa: CASSLGTRGIGTQYF
v_call: TRBV12-3/TRBV12-4; clone_size: NA; d_call: NA; j_call: TRBJ1-1; cdr3_nt: TGTGCCAGCAGTTTGGGGGGGGCTGAAGCTTTCTTT; cdr3_aa: CASSLGGAEAFF
v_call: TRBV4-1; clone_size: few; d_call: TRBD1; j_call: TRBJ1-2; cdr3_nt: TGCGCCAGCAAAAGGACAGGGTCTAAGGCTAATGGCTACACCTTC; cdr3_aa: CASKRTGSKANGYTF
v_call: TRBV12-3/TRBV12-4; clone_size: once; d_call: NA; j_call: TRBJ2-4; cdr3_nt: TGTGCCAGCAGTTTAAGGGGGGTCCAGTACTTC; cdr3_aa: CASSLRGVQYF
v_call: TRBV20-1; clone_size: NA; d_call: TRBD2; j_call: TRBJ2-7; cdr3_nt: TGCAGTGCTAGATCCCGGGCTAGCGGGAAGGGGGAGCAGTACTTC; cdr3_aa: CSARSRASGKGEQYF
v_call: TRBV7-2; clone_size: NA; d_call: NA; j_call: TRBJ1-1; cdr3_nt: TGTGCCAGCAGCTTATCCGGGGGCATGAACACTGAAGCTTTCTTT; cdr3_aa: CASSLSGGMNTEAFF
v_call: TRBV20-1; clone_size: NA; d_call: NA; j_call: TRBJ2-1; cdr3_nt: TGCAGTGCTAGATTCCCCGGGATATACAATGAGCAGTTCTTC; cdr3_aa: CSARFPGIYNEQFF
v_call: TRBV12-3/TRBV12-4; clone_size: many; d_call: NA; j_call: TRBJ1-1; cdr3_nt: TGTGCCAGCAGTCGACAGTACCTCCAAGCTTTCTTT; cdr3_aa: CASSRQYLQAFF
v_call: TRBV9; clone_size: many; d_call: NA; j_call: TRBJ1-2; cdr3_nt: TGTGCCAGCAGCGTAGTAGGGTCAGACGGGTTTGGCTACACCTTC; cdr3_aa: CASSVVGSDGFGYTF
v_call: TRBV10-3; clone_size: few; d_call: TRBD1; j_call: TRBJ1-5; cdr3_nt: TGTGCCATAAGGGACAGGGAGATATATAGCAATCAGCCCCAGCATTTT; cdr3_aa: CAIRDREIYSNQPQHF
v_call: TRBV7-9; clone_size: few; d_call: NA; j_call: TRBJ2-5; cdr3_nt: TGTGCCATTGTTGGGCTCCAAGAGACCCAGTACTTC; cdr3_aa: CAIVGLQETQYF
v_call: TRBV5-1; clone_size: NA; d_call: NA; j_call: TRBJ1-4; cdr3_nt: TGCGCCAGCAGCTTGGTTGCCGGGGCTGGATTGGAAAAACTGTTTTTT; cdr3_aa: CASSLVAGAGLEKLFF
v_call: TRBV20-1; clone_size: NA; d_call: TRBD2; j_call: TRBJ2-1; cdr3_nt: TGCAGTGCTAGAGGCGGGGGAGCCGCGTACAATGAGCAGTTCTTC; cdr3_aa: CSARGGGAAYNEQFF
v_call: TRBV7-8; clone_size: NA; d_call: NA; j_call: TRBJ1-1; cdr3_nt: TGTGCCAGCAGCCCTCGAGAGCGGACTGAAGCTTTCTTT; cdr3_aa: CASSPRERTEAFF
v_call: TRBV27; clone_size: few; d_call: TRBD2; j_call: TRBJ2-3; cdr3_nt: TGTGCCAGCAGTCTAACCTCCAGCGGGGGGCGTCCTCCGCAGTATTTT; cdr3_aa: CASSLTSSGGRPPQYF
v_call: TRBV7-2; clone_size: NA; d_call: TRBD2; j_call: TRBJ2-3; cdr3_nt: TGTGCCAGCAGCCTGGACCGGGACTACATTCGGGGTACGCAGTATTTT; cdr3_aa: CASSLDRDYIRGTQYF
v_call: TRBV5-1; clone_size: NA; d_call: NA; j_call: TRBJ2-1; cdr3_nt: TGCGCCAGCAGCGTCGGACTCCTCGATGAGCAGTTCTTC; cdr3_aa: CASSVGLLDEQFF
v_call: TRBV19; clone_size: few; d_call: NA; j_call: TRBJ1-1; cdr3_nt: TGTGCCAGTAGTATTGTGGGAGTCACTGAAGCTTTCTTT; cdr3_aa: CASSIVGVTEAFF
v_call: TRBV12-3/TRBV12-4; clone_size: few; d_call: NA; j_call: TRBJ1-3; cdr3_nt: TGTGCCAGCAGTTTTTTCGGGCCCTCTGGAAACACCATATATTTT; cdr3_aa: CASSFFGPSGNTIYF
v_call: TRBV12-3/TRBV12-4; clone_size: NA; d_call: TRBD1; j_call: TRBJ1-1; cdr3_nt: TGTGCCAGCACTATGACAGGGCCCGTCACTGAAGCTTTCTTT; cdr3_aa: CASTMTGPVTEAFF
v_call: TRBV4-1; clone_size: few; d_call: TRBD1; j_call: TRBJ1-2; cdr3_nt: TGCGCCAGCAGCCAGATGGGACAGAACTTCTTC; cdr3_aa: CASSQMGQNFF
v_call: TRBV6-5; clone_size: NA; d_call: NA; j_call: TRBJ1-2; cdr3_nt: TGTGCCAGCACATCAGGGGAATATGGCTACACCTTC; cdr3_aa: CASTSGEYGYTF
v_call: TRBV5-1; clone_size: few; d_call: NA; j_call: TRBJ1-2; cdr3_nt: TGCGCCAGCAGCTTGGAAGGGATGACAGGCCCATTTAACTATGGCTACACCTTC; cdr3_aa: CASSLEGMTGPFNYGYTF